Included here is one T cell receptor (beta chain) sequence, with context. A multiplex PCR was run with 60 Vbeta primers and 13 Jbeta primers. Assay: immunoSEQ multiplex PCR; the TCRdb copy retains only in-frame clones and omits some. Of 280,000 or so clones listed, roughly 90% are singletons. The sample belongs to a study of cytomegalovirus exposure and HLA in healthy donors. Each donor was nominally healthy when sampled (though unrecorded immune exposures were likely). The sequence was collected from a woman aged 18 to 35 in good health and CMV-seronegative. The sample consisted of PBMCs.

CDR3 bases: TGTGCCAGCAGTGCCGGGACAGGGGGTTTCGAGCAGTACTTC. Amino acids: CASSAGTGGFEQYF. The chain is built from TRBV6-1 and TRBJ2-7; 11 positions agree with TRBD1. J lost 6 bases, V lost 4 bases, and 5 bases had no gene match. The CDR3 loop spans 14 amino acids. Per germline, CDR1 MNHNS and CDR2 SASEGT.